This T cell receptor beta chain was identified in a study of shared clonotypes between healthy human individuals (dated by TCRdb to 2020 to 2022). About the full investigation: The cohort included three men and a couple of women between 18 and 49 years of age. For each donor, three plates each were used for CD4 naive and CD4 memory, two plates were used for CD8 naive, and one plate was used for CD8 memory. To estimate repertoire size and how much clonotypes are shared between individuals, the study performed deep sequencing of blood TCR repertoires from about five healthy adults. To increase sequencing depth and limit assay-specific biases, TCR repertoire library preparation and sequencing were carried out by different laboratories using diverse techniques. Per donor, leukapheresis produced somewhere between about 0.9 and 9.5 billion PBMCs.

Turning to this clone: Its binding antigen is unknown. It has no much larger one-base neighbor in the sample; base qualities were not kept.

What the work shows at the level of the full study, not this receptor alone: Because the study included only a small number of donors, the genetic and exposure-history diversity represented was limited. Only blood was sampled, and tissue TCR repertoires likely differ from those in blood. Pairwise subsampling led to the expectation that sequencing depth would affect the degree of clonotype sharing among donors. Clonotypes shared by all four sorted-subset donors showed higher generation probabilities than non-shared clonotypes. Naive subsets generally had larger estimated clonotype richness than memory subsets did. Across a handful of donors, around 5% of naive CD4, roughly 3.5% of naive CD8, 2% to 2.5% of memory CD4, and approximately 0.4% of memory CD8 clonotypes were shared. Incomplete sequencing was indicated by rarefaction of sorted-subset datasets, despite the large sequencing depth.

TCR CDR3 regions were amplified from genomic DNA by multiplex PCR using the deep immunoSEQ assay. Extracted genomic DNA from each cell subset was spread evenly across all wells of several immunoSEQ 96-well plates, with each plate serving as a replicate. For sorted subsets, each replicate PCR was loaded with 200 ng genomic DNA, equivalent to 32,000 or so T cell genomes. Purified libraries were measured with a Qubit 3.0 fluorometer, size-checked on a Bioanalyzer 2100, and measured again with the KAPA Library Quantification kit. Every immunoSEQ 96-well plate was sequenced on a dedicated single-read 150-cycle Illumina NextSeq 550 flow cell. Per the authors' processing: Because the immunoSEQ output held only junctional sequences and lacked quality scores, the filtering could not match the filtering applied to full-length reads. To assign V/J genes and CDR3, sequences were annotated against IMGT germline references using PyIR, a Python wrapper for IgBLAST v1.9. Any read was removed if the V/J assignment was weak (E-value above 1e-6), the CDR3 was missing, or the read contained stop codons, out-of-frame junctions, or ambiguous translated residues. A V3J clonotype was defined by an identical inferred V gene, J gene, and CDR3 amino acid sequence. To compute the percentage overlap between repertoires, the number of shared unique clonotypes was divided by the size of the smaller repertoire. Richness of each repertoire was evaluated using RTK rarefaction, the Chao1 estimator, and Recon v2.1 estimates of unobserved clonotypes. For all TCRbeta clonotypes obtained by the gDNA method from four donors, generation probabilities were computed with OLGA. TCRdb re-hosts the immuneACCESS table, in-frame sequences only. Its copies lack some clones; in the studies checked, an unresolved V gene accounts for under half of them, and the cause for the rest is not known. V and J calls and clone size come straight from that table; D and trimming were deduced from the DNA. The sample table records some 2.1 million clones; roughly 95% of these occur just once. The ten largest account for roughly 1% of the sample.

CD8 naive samples were CD45RO-negative cells positively selected for CCR7, giving a CD45RA+CCR7+ population that excluded TemRA cells. Donors were healthy HIV-negative adults with no recently reported acute infections or vaccinations. Every donor was a Caucasian adult residing in Nashville, Tennessee, USA. After blood collection by leukapheresis, PBMCs were isolated using Ficoll-Histopaque density gradient centrifugation and then cryopreserved in the vapor phase of liquid nitrogen. Analytical flow cytometry was used to check the purity and quantity of each magnetically sorted T cell population. Each sorted fraction had its genomic DNA isolated and then quantified by UV absorbance on a Nanodrop 2000c. This TCR derives from a man between 18 and 29 years old in good health. Sequenced input: naive CD8+ T cells sorted from blood. Per the publication, the cell subset or site label means: CD45RA+CCR7+.

The encoded CDR3 is CASTAGLYNEQFF. The DNA is TGTGCCTCCACCGCAGGGCTCTACAATGAGCAGTTCTTC. The chain is assembled from TRBV7-9 and TRBJ2-1; 5 matching bases give a weak D call of TRBD1. Inclusive of the bounding cysteine and phenylalanine, the CDR3 is 13 residues long. Just CDR3 DNA is preserved here, 39 bases in frame from base 1. The junction carries 14 bases between V and J, which are trimmed by 11 bases and 3 bases respectively. The germline V gene (reference sequence) specifies SEHNR as CDR1 and FQNEAQ as CDR2.